This T cell receptor beta chain was identified during a study of blood T cell repertoires in COVID-19. TCRdb keeps only in-frame clones here, not all; method: immunoSEQ multiplex PCR. The table shows 150,000 to 200,000 clones, with 70% to 90% occurring only once. The clonotype originates from a man aged 40-49 years with acute or convalescent COVID-19. Sequencing used peripheral blood.

In DNA, the CDR3 is TGTGCCAGCAGTCAGGAATATGGCTACACCTTC. Translation: CASSQEYGYTF. V gene TRBV12-3 or TRBV12-4 combines with J gene TRBJ1-2; D gene unclear. This CDR3 region has 11 residues. V lost 5 bases, J lost 5 bases, and 6 bases lay in between.